The 25 T cell receptor beta chains below come from one sample, sequenced in a study of tumor-infiltrating lymphocytes in primary liver carcinoma. A constant-region primer served to make TCR beta cDNA from about 530 ng total RNA. Slightly modified ARM-PCR with three nested multiplex PCR rounds yielded TCR beta libraries. In the first two PCR rounds, TRBV1-TRBV30 forward primers were paired with a C-beta reverse primer, and each round lasted around 10 cycles. TCRdb re-analysed the multiplex PCR reads in MiXCR, keeping a single row per CDR3 protein. Counted here are about 330,000 distinct CDR3 sequences, 65% occurring once; the ten biggest clones make up about 6%. Unsorted whole blood supplied the RNA, and germline DNA was extracted too. Sequencing was done on a sample of peripheral blood. The origin of the receptors is a man aged 40-49 years with primary liver carcinoma and hepatitis B virus infection.

The chain uses TRBV25-1 and TRBJ2-1; perhaps TRBD2 as D (6 bases). CDR1 is MGHDK and CDR2 is SYGVNS in the germline V gene. There are 17 residues in the CDR3. Trimming pared 0 bases from V and 7 bases from J, leaving 19 bases between. The DNA of the CDR3 is TGTGCCAGCAGTGAATATCAAGCTAGCGATTCCCCAAATGAGCAGTTCTTC. Its protein is CASSEYQASDSPNEQFF. Full variable domain (remainder filled in from reference TRBV25-1 and TRBJ2-1): EADIYQTPRYLVIGTGKKITLECSQTMGHDKMYWYQQDPGMELHLIHYSYGVNSTEKGDLSSESTVSRIRTEHFPLTLESARPSHTSQYLCASSEYQASDSPNEQFFGPGTRLTVL.

Worth noting for this clonotype: A read error may be the cause here, since a much bigger clone is one base away. The V gene is TRBV28, the J gene TRBJ1-1; TRBD1 aligns across 8 bases. The germline gives CDR1 MDHEN, CDR2 SYDVKM. The V segment lost 4 bases and the J segment 4 bases; nucleotides outside the gene matches: 5. The CDR3 length is 14 residues. Here the CDR3 reads CASSSDRVGTEAFF. The CDR3 DNA reads TGTGCCAGCAGTTCGGACAGGGTGGGCACTGAAGCTTTCTTT.

The chain couples TRBV11-2 to TRBJ1-5; D call uncertain. V lost 5 bases to trimming and J lost 11 bases, with 22 bases between them. The CDR3 has 15 amino acids. Per the germline V gene, CDR1 is SGHAT and CDR2 is FQNNGV. CDR3 in amino acids: CASSPQGDYNESQHF. In nucleotides, the CDR3 is TGTGCCAGCAGCCCCCAAGGAGACTACAATGAGTCCCAGCATTTT.

This clonotype was seen many times. This sequence joins TRBV10-3 and TRBJ1-6; TRBD1 matches at 9 bases. The CDR3 covers 14 residues. Germline CDR1 and CDR2: ENHRY and SYGVKD. V shed 6 bases and J 7 bases; nucleotides not matched to a gene: 4. The CDR3 spells CAIRGDRENSPLHF. The CDR3, as DNA: TGTGCCATCAGGGGGGACAGGGAGAATTCACCCCTCCACTTT.

Comment on this clonotype: A much larger clone differs from this one at a single base, so this may be a read error. This rearrangement joins TRBV6-2 or TRBV6-3 to TRBJ1-6; D is ambiguous. The CDR3 has 12 amino acids. Germline V gene data show CDR1 as MNHEY and CDR2 as SVGEGT. The CDR3, as DNA: TGTGCCACCCTAGGCGGGAATTCACTCCTCCACTTT. Protein sequence: CATLGGNSLLHF.

This clonotype has at least ten counts. The chain has TRBV12-5 and TRBJ1-1; D is ambiguous. The CDR3 is 17 residues long. CDR1 is LGHNT, CDR2 FRNRAP, per germline. Deletions cut 1 base from V and 0 bases from J, with 15 bases between. The CDR3 DNA reads as TGTGCTAGTGGTTTGGCTCGACCCGGGGTGATGAACACTGAAGCTTTCTTT. It codes for CASGLARPGVMNTEAFF. The variable domain in full, with the rest retrieved from reference TRBV12-5 and TRBJ1-1, is DARVTQTPRHKVTEMGQEVTMRCQPILGHNTVFWYRQTMMQGLELLAYFRNRAPLDDSGMPKDRFSAEMPDATLATLKIQPSEPRDSAVYFCASGLARPGVMNTEAFFGQGTRLTVV.

Note on this clonotype: Given the absence of the conserved phenylalanine or tryptophan at the CDR3 end, a read error is likely. This rearrangement joins TRBV11-2 to TRBJ1-1; 9 bases are a match to TRBD1. The V and J ends lost 1 base and 5 bases, in that order; junction bases with no gene match: 8. In germline, CDR1 is SGHAT, CDR2 FQNNGV. The CDR3 covers 16 residues. In DNA form, the CDR3 reads TGTGCCAGCAGCTTAGCAGGGACAGGGTGGTTGACTGAAGCTTTCTTG. Residues: CASSLAGTGWLTEAFL.

This clonotype came up a few times. V and J are TRBV6-5 and TRBJ2-3; 16 bases align to TRBD2. Germline V gene lookup returns CDR1 MNHEY and CDR2 SVGAGI. The CDR3 runs 19 residues. V lost 0 bases, J lost 0 bases, and 3 bases stayed unmatched. Written as DNA, the CDR3 is TGTGCCAGCAGTTACTCGGGACTAGCGGGAGGGCTGAGCACAGATACGCAGTATTTT. Protein: CASSYSGLAGGLSTDTQYF.

CDR3 in amino acids: CASSSDNQETQYF. The CDR3 bases are TGTGCCAGCAGCTCGGACAACCAAGAGACCCAGTACTTC. The chain is built from TRBV5-4 and TRBJ2-5, with D tentatively TRBD1 (5 bases). The CDR3 covers 13 residues. Trimming left V 3 bases short and J 0 bases short, with 6 bases between. Germline lookup yields CDR1 SGHNT and CDR2 YYREEE (reference sequence). Drawing the rest from reference TRBV5-4 and TRBJ2-5, the complete variable domain is ETGVTQSPTHLIKTRGQQVTLRCSSQSGHNTVSWYQQALGQGPQFIFQYYREEENGRGNFPPRFSGLQFPNYSSELNVNALELDDSALYLCASSSDNQETQYFGPGTRLLVL.

Many counts were recorded for this clonotype. This chain uses TRBV12-3 or TRBV12-4 with TRBJ1-5; TRBD1 might be the D (6 bases). This CDR3 is built from 16 residues. V was trimmed by 3 bases and J by 1 base, leaving 13 bases between them. CDR3 loop: CASSLGARASNQPQHF. In DNA, the CDR3 is TGTGCCAGCAGTTTGGGGGCGCGGGCAAGCAATCAGCCCCAGCATTTT.

The chain has TRBV12-3 or TRBV12-4 and TRBJ2-2, with D unresolved. CDR3 length equals 14 residues. The V gene lost 4 bases and the J gene lost 0 bases, with 6 bases spanning the gap. The CDR3 DNA reads as TGTGCCAGCAGTTCTCGGGCGAACACCGGGGAGCTGTTTTTT. Its protein is CASSSRANTGELFF.

This clonotype was observed a single time. Its ends do not fully match the called genes, so a read error is possible. This chain joins TRBV12-3 or TRBV12-4 and TRBJ1-4; D is ambiguous. The CDR3 sequence is 14 residues long. The CDR3 DNA follows: TGTGCCAGTAGGGTCCAAGCAACTAATGAAAAACTGTCTTTT. Amino acid sequence: CASRVQATNEKLSF.

A word on this clonotype: This may arise from a read error, as a much more abundant clone is one base away. The chain has TRBV29-1 and TRBJ1-2, with D unresolved. Germline V gene data show CDR1 as SQVTM and CDR2 as ANQGSEA. The CDR3 spans 11 residues. With 6 bases removed from V and 4 bases from J, the gap between germline ends came to 9 bases. The CDR3 DNA sequence: TGCAGCGTGGGGAGCACCTATGGCTACACCTTC. It specifies CSVGSTYGYTF.

A remark on this clonotype: A read error is possible here, since a much larger clone lies one base away. The chain joins TRBV6-2 or TRBV6-3 to TRBJ2-3; 14 nucleotides line up with TRBD2. The CDR3 extends over 18 amino acids. Germline CDR1 and CDR2: MNHEY and SVGEGT. The CDR3 sequence: CDSSYSLTSGREPDTQYF. CDR3 sequence (DNA): TGTGACAGCAGTTACTCGTTGACTAGCGGGAGGGAACCAGATACGCAGTATTTT.

Ten or more counts support this clonotype. The chain carries TRBV6-5 and TRBJ1-2; 8 bases map to TRBD1. The CDR3 spans 13 residues. From germline, CDR1 is MNHEY and CDR2 SVGAGI. The V and J ends lost 6 bases and 8 bases, in that order; junction bases with no gene match: 8. CDR3 sequence: CASRSTGVGGYTF. Written as DNA, the CDR3 is TGTGCCAGCAGATCGACAGGGGTTGGAGGCTACACCTTC.

In regard to this clonotype: As the CDR3 is not closed by the conserved phenylalanine or tryptophan, this likely results from a read error. The chain employs TRBV11-2 and TRBJ1-1, with 11 bases fitting TRBD1. This CDR3 has 15 amino acids. Germline CDR1 reads SGHAT; CDR2 reads FQNNGV. CDR3 protein: CTSSNGQGASGEAFL. The CDR3 bases are TGTACCAGCAGCAACGGACAGGGGGCTTCGGGTGAAGCTTTCCTT.

As for this clonotype: One end of the junction varies from germline; a read error may be responsible. The V gene is TRBV11-2, the J gene TRBJ1-2, with D possibly TRBD1 on 5 matching bases. Germline V lookup: CDR1 SGHAT, CDR2 FQNNGV. The CDR3 consists of 16 residues. The CDR3 nucleotides read TGTGCCAGCAGCTTGAGGAGGGGTGCTCAGAACTATGGATACATCTTC. This translates into CASSLRRGAQNYGYIF.

The chain links TRBV28 to TRBJ1-3, with 7 bases fitting TRBD1. Germline V gene data show CDR1 as MDHEN and CDR2 as SYDVKM. V trimming: 5 bases; J trimming: 4 bases; junction bases outside the gene matches: 11. The CDR3 covers 16 residues. This CDR3 is CASSPQKHRGGNTIYF. The CDR3 region has the DNA TGTGCCAGCAGTCCCCAAAAACACAGGGGCGGAAACACCATATATTTT. Supplemented by reference TRBV28 and TRBJ1-3, the full variable domain reads DVKVTQSSRYLVKRTGEKVFLECVQDMDHENMFWYRQDPGLGLRLIYFSYDVKMKEKGDIPEGYSVSREKKERFSLILESASTNQTSMYLCASSPQKHRGGNTIYFGEGSWLTVV.

The table lists this clonotype with many counts. The chain employs TRBV6-2 or TRBV6-3 and TRBJ1-2; D possibly corresponds to TRBD1 (5 bases). The germline CDR1 and CDR2 sequences are MNHEY and SVGEGT. Trimming pared 5 bases from V and 0 bases from J, leaving 13 bases between. The CDR3 totals 15 residues. CDR3 bases: TGTGCCAGCAGTGACCCCGGGACGGCTAACTATGGCTACACCTTC. It yields the protein CASSDPGTANYGYTF.

To note about this clonotype: Because the CDR3 is missing its conserved closing phenylalanine or tryptophan, this is likely a read error. V and J are TRBV6-2 or TRBV6-3 and TRBJ1-5, with a weak D call TRBD1 (5 bases). In germline, CDR1 is MNHEY, CDR2 SVGEGT. This CDR3 has 15 residues. Trimming removed 5 bases from V and 6 bases from J, with 17 bases in between. The CDR3 DNA is TGTGCCAGCAGTCCGGGGGGGAGACTCAGTCAGCCCCAGCATATT. This codes for CASSPGGRLSQPQHI.

This clonotype was seen repeatedly, ten times or more. J is TRBJ1-1 and V is TRBV29-1; 9 bases are a match to TRBD1. CDR3 length equals 14 residues. The V gene's germline CDR1 is SQVTM and CDR2 ANQGSEA. V trimming: 5 bases; J trimming: 5 bases; junction bases outside the gene matches: 9. In nucleotides, the CDR3 is TGCAGCGTTCTAGGGACAGGGTTGGGGACTGAAGCTTTCTTT. Encoded protein: CSVLGTGLGTEAFF.

The chain employs TRBV2 and TRBJ1-5; D unresolved. Germline-derived CDR1 and CDR2 are SNHLY and FYNNEI. Trimming cost V 4 bases and J 6 bases, with 7 bases left between them. CDR3 length: 12 residues. CDR3: CASSAGIQPQHF. CDR3 nucleotides: TGTGCCAGCAGTGCAGGTATTCAGCCCCAGCATTTT.

In regard to this clonotype: A read error may produce the germline difference seen at one junction end. This chain joins TRBV7-9 and TRBJ2-7; D may correspond to TRBD1 or TRBD2 (6 bases each). Germline values: CDR1 SEHNR, CDR2 FQNEAQ (reference sequence). This CDR3 spans 12 amino acids. The CDR3 reads CAISLGLGGQYF. CDR3 in DNA: TGTGCCATCAGCTTAGGTTTGGGGGGCCAGTACTTC.

As to this clonotype: This may stem from a read error, because a much larger clone lies one nucleotide away. The chain has TRBV6-5 and TRBJ2-1; D is unclear. This CDR3 is 14 amino acids long. Germline CDR1 and CDR2: MNHEY and SVGAGI. In nucleotides, the CDR3 is TGTGCCAGCAGACAGCTGAGCTCCTACAATGAGCAGTCCTTC. Translation: CASRQLSSYNEQSF.

This sequence joins TRBV5-1 and TRBJ2-1, with D maybe TRBD2 (6 bases). There are 15 residues in the CDR3. Deletions cut 1 base from V and 2 bases from J, with 10 bases between. Germline lookup yields CDR1 SGHRS and CDR2 YFSETQ. The CDR3 region has the DNA TGCGCCAGCAGCTTGTGGCGGGGAACCTACAATGAGCAGTTCTTC. This codes for CASSLWRGTYNEQFF.